This entry concerns a single TCR beta chain. Its antigen is as yet unknown. This sample stems from a study of shared clonotypes between healthy human individuals. Study-wide points: Naive subsets generally exceeded memory subsets in estimated richness.

Naive CD8 cells were CD45RO-negative, positively selected for CCR7, excluding terminally differentiated effector memory CD45RA+ cells. Assay: immunoSEQ multiplex PCR; the TCRdb copy retains only in-frame clones and omits some. The table includes over 2 million clones, 85% to 95% detected once. V dropped 5 bases and J dropped 8 bases, with 12 bases sitting between them. The length of the CDR3 is 12 residues. Germline CDR1 is MNHEY and CDR2 is SMNVEV (reference sequence). This rearrangement joins TRBV27 to TRBJ1-2; D is undetermined. Sequencing input: naive CD8+ T cells sorted from blood. The sequence was collected from a man between 18 and 29 years old in good health. Written as DNA, the CDR3 is TGTGCCAGCAGTGAGGGAACGGGGGGCTACACCTTC. Protein: CASSEGTGGYTF.